This T cell receptor beta chain was sequenced for a study of radiotherapy plus CTLA-4 blockade in lung cancer. With regard to this clone: Its specificity is not known.

General observations from the study: TCR clones of tumor origin grew in blood after radiotherapy plus ipilimumab.

Germline assignment: CDR1 ENHRY and CDR2 SYGVKD. V lost 2 bases, J lost 11 bases, and 9 bases stayed unmatched. CDR3 length: 14 amino acids. Participants had chemo-refractory metastatic non-small-cell lung cancer and were treated with focal radiation plus ipilimumab CTLA-4 blockade. The data were produced by immunoSEQ multiplex PCR, yet TCRdb's version contains in-frame clones alone and is incomplete. The sample holds about 50,000 clones, roughly 86% seen once. The sequence was obtained from a human donor with non-small cell lung cancer whose response to radiotherapy plus ipilimumab could not be evaluated. This chain uses TRBV10-3 with TRBJ2-5; TRBD1 aligns across 9 bases. Sequences were derived from peripheral blood, sampled from a patient treated with radiotherapy plus ipilimumab. In nucleotides, the CDR3 is TGTGCCATCAGTGAGACAGGGGGCCTAGGAGAGCAGTACTTC. This encodes CAISETGGLGEQYF.